The rows below give T cell receptor beta chains drawn from one sample of a study of T cells expressing NK-cell markers. TCRdb reprocessed the 5' RACE reads, keeping one entry per CDR3 protein, no DNA. The listing contains approximately 380,000 distinct CDR3 sequences. The specimen sequenced was blood T cells: a sorted CD56 or NKG2C T cell subset, CD4+ or CD8+ T cells, or bulk PBMC T cells (not recorded which). The source is a man aged 18-75 years in good health. Both conserved end residues are part of each CDR3.

j_call v_call cdr3_length cdr3_aa
TRBJ2-1 TRBV29-1 15 CSVEGTGSVYNEQFF
TRBJ2-5 TRBV27 16 CASSFDPGRAQETQYF
TRBJ2-7 TRBV11-2 16 CASSYPSGGNSYEQYF
TRBJ2-5 TRBV7-6 15 CASKDYSVGAETQYF
TRBJ2-1 TRBV7-9 16 CASSLKGGSSYNEQFF
TRBJ1-1 TRBV19 14 CASNEDWLRTEAFF
TRBJ2-7 TRBV5-1 15 CASSLRDPRIYEQYF
TRBJ1-2 TRBV7-3 15 CASRGGQGSTYGYTF
TRBJ2-4 TRBV5-6 14 CASSLGGRENIQYF
TRBJ2-7 TRBV18 14 CASSPPRDRYEQYF
TRBJ2-7 TRBV20-1 15 CSASSRTTGPYEQYF
TRBJ2-1 TRBV2 15 CASSAGLAGVDEQFF
TRBJ2-3 TRBV6-2/TRBV6-3 14 CASSYSRALDTQYF
TRBJ2-5 TRBV20-1 16 CSATGGVDRVQETQYF
TRBJ2-1 TRBV20-1 12 CSARDHRNEQFF
TRBJ1-1 TRBV20-1 16 CSAFSPLRAGATEAFF
TRBJ2-5 TRBV29-1 15 CSVASTGEYQETQYF
TRBJ2-3 TRBV5-5 15 CASSFGTGGVDTQYF
TRBJ2-7 TRBV15 16 CATSRPDRGRWNEQYF
TRBJ2-7 TRBV12-3/TRBV12-4 13 CASSPVVSSEQYF
TRBJ2-7 TRBV7-9 15 CATDRAGGVSYEQYF
TRBJ2-7 TRBV13 14 CASTRASGTYEQYF
TRBJ1-5 TRBV7-9 16 CASSLAPRGPDQPQHF
TRBJ2-6 TRBV11-2 18 CASSLVTGKSSGANVLTF
TRBJ1-4 TRBV28 16 CASSLDSTGGNEKLFF
TRBJ2-5 TRBV7-2 15 CASRFAGRSQETQYF
TRBJ2-3 TRBV7-2 16 CASSPQRSSSTDTQYF
TRBJ1-6 TRBV5-1 12 CASRGTGSPLHF
TRBJ2-2 TRBV20-1 16 CSARAAGAANTGELFF
TRBJ2-3 TRBV5-1 14 CASSLVLLTDTQYF
TRBJ1-1 TRBV20-1 14 CSARMQGTNTEAFF
TRBJ2-1 TRBV27 13 CASSLYGYNEQFF
TRBJ1-3 TRBV7-7 11 CAASSGNTIYF
TRBJ1-4 TRBV6-5 13 CASSFSGSEKLFF
TRBJ2-6 TRBV6-4 17 CASRPDRGNSGANVLTF
TRBJ2-1 TRBV15 16 CATSRERGGGRNEQFF
TRBJ2-7 TRBV9 15 CASSRRDSGPYEQYF
TRBJ2-5 TRBV5-6 16 CASSGLLAGGQETQYF
TRBJ2-5 TRBV3-1 12 CAYGASGETQYF
TRBJ1-2 TRBV28 15 CASRLQGRGYDGYTF
TRBJ1-6 TRBV7-9 15 CASSRTDTLNSPLHF
TRBJ2-5 TRBV2 14 CASSVRVAQETQYF